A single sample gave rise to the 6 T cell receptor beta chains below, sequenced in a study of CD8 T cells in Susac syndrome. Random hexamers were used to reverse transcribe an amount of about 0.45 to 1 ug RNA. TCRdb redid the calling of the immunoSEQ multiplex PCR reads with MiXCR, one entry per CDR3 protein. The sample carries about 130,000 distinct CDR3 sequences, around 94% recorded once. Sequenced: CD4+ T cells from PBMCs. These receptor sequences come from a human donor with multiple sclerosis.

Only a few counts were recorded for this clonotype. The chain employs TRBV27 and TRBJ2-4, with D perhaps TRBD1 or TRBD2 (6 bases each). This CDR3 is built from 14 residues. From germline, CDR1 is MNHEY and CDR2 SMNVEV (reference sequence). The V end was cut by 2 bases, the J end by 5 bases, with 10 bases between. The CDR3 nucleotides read TGTGCCAGCAGTTTAAGGGGGGCGGAAAACATTCAGTACTTC. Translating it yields CASSLRGAENIQYF.

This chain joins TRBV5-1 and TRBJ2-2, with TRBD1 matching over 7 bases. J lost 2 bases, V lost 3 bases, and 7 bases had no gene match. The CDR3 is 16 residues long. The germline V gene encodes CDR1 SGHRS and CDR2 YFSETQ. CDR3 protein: CASSSWDRPNTGELFF. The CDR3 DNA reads TGCGCCAGCAGCTCGTGGGACAGACCCAACACCGGGGAGCTGTTTTTT.

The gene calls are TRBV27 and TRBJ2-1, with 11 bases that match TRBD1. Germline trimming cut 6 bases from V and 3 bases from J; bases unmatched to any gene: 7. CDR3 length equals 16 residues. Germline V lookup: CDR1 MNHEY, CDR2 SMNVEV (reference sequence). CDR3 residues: CASRRDRGGLYNEQFF. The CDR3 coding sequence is TGTGCCAGCAGAAGGGACAGGGGGGGACTCTACAATGAGCAGTTCTTC.

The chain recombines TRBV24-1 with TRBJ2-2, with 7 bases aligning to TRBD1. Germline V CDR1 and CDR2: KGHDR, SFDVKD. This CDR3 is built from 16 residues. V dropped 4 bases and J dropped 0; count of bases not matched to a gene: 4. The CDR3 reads CATSDTTGPNTGELFF. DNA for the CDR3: TGTGCCACCAGTGACACGACAGGGCCGAACACCGGGGAGCTGTTTTTT.

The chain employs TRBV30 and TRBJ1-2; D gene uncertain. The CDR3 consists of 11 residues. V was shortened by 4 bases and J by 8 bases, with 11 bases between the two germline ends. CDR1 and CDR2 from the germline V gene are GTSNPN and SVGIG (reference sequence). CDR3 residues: CAWNGGGGYTF. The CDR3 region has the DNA TGTGCCTGGAATGGTGGTGGGGGCTACACCTTC.

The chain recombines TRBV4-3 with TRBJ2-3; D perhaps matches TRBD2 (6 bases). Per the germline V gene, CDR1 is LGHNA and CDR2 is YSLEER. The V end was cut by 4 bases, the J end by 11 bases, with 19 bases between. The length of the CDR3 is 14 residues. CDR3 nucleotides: TGCGCCAGCAGCCGAGGCGGGGTTTATGAGGAGCAGTATTTT. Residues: CASSRGGVYEEQYF.